This TCR beta chain was documented in a study of CXCR3-negative and CXCR3-positive naive CD8 T cells. The authors prepared UMI-labeled TRB cDNA libraries by 5' RACE. From the 5' RACE reads, TCRdb lists one entry per CDR3 protein and no DNA. This sample's table has 45,000 to 70,000 distinct CDR3 sequences. The CDR3 is 18 amino acids. Germline V gene data show CDR1 as SEHNR and CDR2 as FQNEAQ (reference sequence). Some 300,000 cells per CD8+ T cell subset were flow-sorted in triplicate. The sequence came from a human donor in good health. Some clones in this sample may be carry-over from other donors' samples. V and J are TRBV7-9 and TRBJ2-2; the TRBD1 assignment by TCRdb is unverifiable without DNA. The sequencing sample was made of memory CD8+ T cells from blood. The CDR3 sequence is CASHGELPGTANTGELFF.